The 15 T cell receptor beta chains presented below share a single source sample, sequenced in a study of T cells in localized non-small cell lung cancer. Produced via immunoSEQ multiplex PCR; TCRdb's table is partial and in-frame only. The table lists some 52,000 clones, about three quarters of them singletons. The sample here was PBMCs, taken before any cancer treatment. These receptors were collected from a woman aged 35-75 years with stage II lung adenocarcinoma.

The chain links TRBV5-1 to TRBJ1-2; TRBD1 matches at 8 bases. This CDR3 region has 15 residues. Trimming cost V 4 bases and J 4 bases; bases outside gene matches: 9. The germline V gene has CDR1 SGHRS and CDR2 YFSETQ. Here the CDR3 DNA reads TGCGCCAGCAGCCCTGGACAGGGTACGTTCTATGGCTACACCTTC. This codes for CASSPGQGTFYGYTF.

The rearrangement uses TRBV7-9 and TRBJ1-1, with D unclear. Trimming removed 7 bases from V and 1 base from J, with 7 bases in between. The CDR3 consists of 12 residues. In germline, CDR1 is SEHNR, CDR2 FQNEAQ (reference sequence). CDR3 nucleotide sequence: TGTGCCAGCACGGTAACGAACACTGAAGCTTTCTTT. Translating it yields CASTVTNTEAFF.

This clone was detected only a few times. The chain is built from TRBV5-1 and TRBJ2-7, with a possible D match to TRBD2 (6 bases). The germline gives CDR1 SGHRS, CDR2 YFSETQ. The CDR3 has 14 residues. V was cut by 1 base and J by 6 bases, with 14 bases left in between. The CDR3 here is CASSLTGDSIEQYF. In nucleotides, the CDR3 is TGCGCCAGCAGCTTGACGGGGGACTCTATCGAGCAGTACTTC.

J is TRBJ2-2 and V is TRBV19, with D possibly TRBD1 on 6 matching bases. The germline V gene has CDR1 LNHDA and CDR2 SQIVND (reference sequence). V gave up 0 bases and J gave up 4 bases, with 12 bases separating them. CDR3 size: 16 residues. For the CDR3, the DNA is TGTGCCAGTAGTATAGATCCAGGCAGGGGCACCGGGGAGCTGTTTTTT. It yields the protein CASSIDPGRGTGELFF.

This clone occurred a few times. The V call is TRBV27, the J call TRBJ2-3; no definite D call. Germline V gene lookup returns CDR1 MNHEY and CDR2 SMNVEV (reference sequence). The CDR3 totals 13 residues. The V and J ends lost 4 bases and 6 bases respectively, with 11 bases between them. The chain's CDR3 is CASSYSARDTQYF. CDR3 bases: TGTGCCAGCAGTTACTCAGCTCGTGATACGCAGTATTTT.

This chain uses TRBV29-1 with TRBJ2-5; 7 bases agree with TRBD2. The length of the CDR3 is 14 residues. The junction had 6 bases not matched to a gene; V was cut back by 5 bases and J by 0 bases. CDR1 SQVTM and CDR2 ANQGSEA come from the germline V gene. The CDR3 protein is CSVQRRGDQETQYF. Written as DNA, the CDR3 is TGCAGCGTTCAAAGACGGGGGGACCAAGAGACCCAGTACTTC.

This chain links TRBV28 with TRBJ2-2; 7 bases are shared with TRBD2. CDR1 and CDR2 from the germline V gene are MDHEN and SYDVKM. CDR3 length: 15 amino acids. V was pared by 2 bases and J by 0 bases, with 0 bases of the junction left unmatched. The CDR3 DNA sequence: TGTGCCAGCAGTTTAGCGGGGGCGAACACCGGGGAGCTGTTTTTT. Protein product: CASSLAGANTGELFF.

The chain links TRBV6-5 to TRBJ2-1, with D maybe TRBD2 (6 bases). The CDR3 runs 15 residues. V was clipped by 5 bases and J by 0 bases, with 11 bases between them. CDR1 is MNHEY, CDR2 SVGAGI, per germline. For the CDR3, the DNA is TGTGCCAGCAGTCCCGGGGGAGGCTCCTACAATGAGCAGTTCTTC. It is translated as CASSPGGGSYNEQFF.

The V gene is TRBV20-1, the J gene TRBJ1-2; 10 nucleotides agree with TRBD1. This CDR3 region has 11 residues. The ends lost 6 bases at V and 8 bases at J; junction bases unmatched: 3. Germline-derived CDR1 and CDR2 are DFQATT and SNEGSKA (reference sequence). Here the CDR3 DNA reads TGCAGTGCGGGACAGGGGAGGGGCTACACCTTC. Protein: CSAGQGRGYTF.

The rearrangement links TRBV18 to TRBJ2-7, with D possibly being TRBD2 (6 bases). Germline V gene lookup returns CDR1 KGHSH and CDR2 LQKENI. V was cut by 2 bases and J by 3 bases, with 11 bases left in between. The CDR3 runs 14 residues. CDR3 nucleotide sequence: TGTGCCAGCTCACCAGGCGGGGATTACTACGAGCAGTACTTC. Its protein product is CASSPGGDYYEQYF.

The chain carries TRBV30 and TRBJ1-4; no reliable D call. This CDR3 region has 13 residues. Germline values: CDR1 GTSNPN, CDR2 SVGIG (reference sequence). V gave up 3 bases and J gave up 5 bases, with 10 bases separating them. This chain's CDR3 is CAWSRQLNEKLFF. DNA of the CDR3: TGTGCCTGGAGCCGGCAGCTCAATGAAAAACTGTTTTTT.

The chain employs TRBV18 and TRBJ2-3; D unresolved. Deletions cut 6 bases from V and 1 base from J, with 11 bases between. This CDR3 region has 14 residues. Germline CDR1 is KGHSH and CDR2 is LQKENI. CDR3 DNA: TGTGCCAGCTCCAGCAGGTCCGGCACAGATACGCAGTATTTT. Its protein is CASSSRSGTDTQYF.

The chain combines TRBV2 with TRBJ2-3; D uncertain. CDR3 length: 12 residues. Germline loops: CDR1 SNHLY, CDR2 FYNNEI. Trimming took 6 bases from V and 5 from J, leaving 9 bases between them. The CDR3 is CASRVGGDTQYF. The CDR3 DNA is TGTGCCAGCAGGGTTGGTGGAGATACGCAGTATTTT.

The J gene is TRBJ1-5, the V gene TRBV28; 8 nucleotides agree with TRBD1. Per the germline V gene, CDR1 is MDHEN and CDR2 is SYDVKM. With V trimmed by 4 bases and J by 2 bases, 10 bases remained unmatched. The length of the CDR3 is 17 residues. This CDR3 reads CASSSLDRGLGNQPQHF. CDR3 coding DNA: TGTGCCAGCAGTTCACTTGACAGGGGTCTAGGCAATCAGCCCCAGCATTTT.

The chain carries TRBV5-5 and TRBJ1-5, with D tentatively TRBD1 (5 bases). CDR1 and CDR2 (germline): SGHKS, YYEKEE (reference sequence). This CDR3 contains 13 residues. V was pared by 0 bases and J by 4 bases, with 5 bases between. The chain's CDR3 is CASSLGQNQPQHF. CDR3 nucleotides: TGTGCCAGCAGCTTGGGACAGAATCAGCCCCAGCATTTT.